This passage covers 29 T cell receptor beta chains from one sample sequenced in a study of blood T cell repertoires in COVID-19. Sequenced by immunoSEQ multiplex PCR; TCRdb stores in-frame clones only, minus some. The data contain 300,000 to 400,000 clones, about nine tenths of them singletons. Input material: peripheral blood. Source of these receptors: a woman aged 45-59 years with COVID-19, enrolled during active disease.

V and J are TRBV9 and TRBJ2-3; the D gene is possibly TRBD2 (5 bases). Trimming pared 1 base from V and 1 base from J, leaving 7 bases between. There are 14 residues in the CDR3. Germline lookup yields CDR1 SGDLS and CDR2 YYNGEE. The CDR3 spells CASSVYSGTDTQYF. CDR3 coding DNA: TGTGCCAGCAGCGTATATAGCGGCACAGATACGCAGTATTTT.

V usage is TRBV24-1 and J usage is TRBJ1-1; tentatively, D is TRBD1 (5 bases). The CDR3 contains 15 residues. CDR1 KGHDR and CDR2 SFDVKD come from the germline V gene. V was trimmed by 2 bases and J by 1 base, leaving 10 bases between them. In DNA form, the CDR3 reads TGTGCCACCAGTGATTCGGCACAGGCGAACACTGAAGCTTTCTTT. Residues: CATSDSAQANTEAFF.

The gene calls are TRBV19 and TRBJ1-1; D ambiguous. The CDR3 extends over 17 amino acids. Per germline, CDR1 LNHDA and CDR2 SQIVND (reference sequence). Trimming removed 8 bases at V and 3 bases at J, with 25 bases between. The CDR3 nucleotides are TGTGCCAGTCTCGGGGTGACCGAGAGACTTTTGGACACTGAAGCTTTCTTT. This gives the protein CASLGVTERLLDTEAFF.

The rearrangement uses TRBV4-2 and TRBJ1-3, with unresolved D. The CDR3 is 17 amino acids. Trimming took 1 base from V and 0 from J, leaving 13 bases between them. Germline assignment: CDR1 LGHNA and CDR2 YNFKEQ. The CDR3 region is CASSQGASGSSGNTIYF. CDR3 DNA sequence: TGTGCCAGCAGCCAAGGGGCTTCAGGAAGCTCTGGAAACACCATATATTTT.

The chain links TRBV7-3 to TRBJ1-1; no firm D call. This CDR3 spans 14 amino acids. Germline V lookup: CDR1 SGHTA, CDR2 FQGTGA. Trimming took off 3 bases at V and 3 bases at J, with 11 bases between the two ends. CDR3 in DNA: TGTGCCAGCAGCTTTCTCCCCGAGGACACTGAAGCTTTCTTT. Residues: CASSFLPEDTEAFF.

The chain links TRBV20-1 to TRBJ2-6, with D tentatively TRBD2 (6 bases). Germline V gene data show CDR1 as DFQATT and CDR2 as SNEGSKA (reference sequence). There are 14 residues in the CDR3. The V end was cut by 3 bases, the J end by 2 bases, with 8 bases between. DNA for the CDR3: TGCAGTGCTAGTCCGGGGGCTGGGGCCAACGTCCTGACTTTC. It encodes CSASPGAGANVLTF.

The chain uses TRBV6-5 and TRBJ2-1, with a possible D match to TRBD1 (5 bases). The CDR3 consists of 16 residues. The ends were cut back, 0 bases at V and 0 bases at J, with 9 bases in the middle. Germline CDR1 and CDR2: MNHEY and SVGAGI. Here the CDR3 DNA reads TGTGCCAGCAGTTACTCCAGACAGAGCTCCTACAATGAGCAGTTCTTC. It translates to CASSYSRQSSYNEQFF.

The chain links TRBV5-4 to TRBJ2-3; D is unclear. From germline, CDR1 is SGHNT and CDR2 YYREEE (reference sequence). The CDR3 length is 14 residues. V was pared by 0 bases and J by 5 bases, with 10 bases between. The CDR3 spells CASSLEGGLDTQYF. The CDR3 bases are TGTGCCAGCAGCTTGGAAGGTGGGCTAGATACGCAGTATTTT.

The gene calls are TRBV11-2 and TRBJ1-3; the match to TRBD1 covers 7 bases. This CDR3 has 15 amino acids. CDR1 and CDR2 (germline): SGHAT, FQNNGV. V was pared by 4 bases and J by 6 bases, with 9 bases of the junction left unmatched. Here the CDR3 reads CASSSKGTEPNTIYF. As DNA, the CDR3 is TGTGCCAGCAGCTCCAAAGGGACAGAGCCAAACACCATATATTTT.

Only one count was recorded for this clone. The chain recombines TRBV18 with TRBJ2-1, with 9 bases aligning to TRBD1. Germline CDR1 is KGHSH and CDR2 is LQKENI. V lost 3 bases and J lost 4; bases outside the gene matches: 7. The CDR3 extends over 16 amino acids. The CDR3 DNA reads TGTGCCAGCTCACCCGGGACAGGGCGATCATACAATGAGCAGTTCTTC. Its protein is CASSPGTGRSYNEQFF.

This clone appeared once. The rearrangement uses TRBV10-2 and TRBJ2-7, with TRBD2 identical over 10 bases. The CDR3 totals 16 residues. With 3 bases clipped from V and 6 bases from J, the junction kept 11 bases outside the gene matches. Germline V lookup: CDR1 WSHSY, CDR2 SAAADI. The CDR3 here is CASSEWKSGRALEQYF. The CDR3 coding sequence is TGCGCCAGCAGTGAATGGAAAAGCGGGAGGGCCCTCGAGCAGTACTTC.

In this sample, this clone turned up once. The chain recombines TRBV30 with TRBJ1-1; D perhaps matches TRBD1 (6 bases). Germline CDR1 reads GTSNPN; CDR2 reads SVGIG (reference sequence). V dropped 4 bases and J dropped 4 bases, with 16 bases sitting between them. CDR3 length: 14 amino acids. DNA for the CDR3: TGTGCCTGGAAGTTCAAAACAGGGCTCACTGAAGCTTTCTTT. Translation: CAWKFKTGLTEAFF.

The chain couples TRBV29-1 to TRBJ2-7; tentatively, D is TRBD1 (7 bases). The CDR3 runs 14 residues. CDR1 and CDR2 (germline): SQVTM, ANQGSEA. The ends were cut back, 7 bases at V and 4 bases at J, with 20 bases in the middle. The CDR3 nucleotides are TGCAGCGCTGAGGGGGGTTTACAGGGGTACGAGCAGTACTTC. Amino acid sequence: CSAEGGLQGYEQYF.

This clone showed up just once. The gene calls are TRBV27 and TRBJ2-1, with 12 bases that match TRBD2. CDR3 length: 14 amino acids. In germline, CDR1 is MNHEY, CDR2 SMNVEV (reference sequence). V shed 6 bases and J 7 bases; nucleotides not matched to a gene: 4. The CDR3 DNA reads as TGTGCCAGCAGATCCGGGACTAGCGGGAATGAGCAGTTCTTC. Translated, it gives CASRSGTSGNEQFF.

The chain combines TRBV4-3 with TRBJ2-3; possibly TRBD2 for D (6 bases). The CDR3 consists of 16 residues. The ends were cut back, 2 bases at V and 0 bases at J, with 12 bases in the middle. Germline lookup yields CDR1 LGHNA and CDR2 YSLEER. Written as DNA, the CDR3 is TGCGCCAGCAGCCAAACTAGCCACGGGAGCACAGATACGCAGTATTTT. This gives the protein CASSQTSHGSTDTQYF.

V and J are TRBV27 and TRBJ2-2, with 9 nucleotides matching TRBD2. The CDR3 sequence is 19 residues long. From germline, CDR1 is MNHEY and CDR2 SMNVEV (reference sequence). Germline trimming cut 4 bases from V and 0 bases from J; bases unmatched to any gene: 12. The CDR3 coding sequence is TGTGCCAGCAGTTCTCCCGGACTAGCGCAGCCGCCGAACACCGGGGAGCTGTTTTTT. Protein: CASSSPGLAQPPNTGELFF.

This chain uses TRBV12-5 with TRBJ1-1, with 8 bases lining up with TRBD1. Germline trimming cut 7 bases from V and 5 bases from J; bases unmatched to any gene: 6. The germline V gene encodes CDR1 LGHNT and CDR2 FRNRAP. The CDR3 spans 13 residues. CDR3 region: CASDPDRVTEAFF. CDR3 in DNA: TGTGCTAGTGATCCGGACAGGGTGACTGAAGCTTTCTTT.

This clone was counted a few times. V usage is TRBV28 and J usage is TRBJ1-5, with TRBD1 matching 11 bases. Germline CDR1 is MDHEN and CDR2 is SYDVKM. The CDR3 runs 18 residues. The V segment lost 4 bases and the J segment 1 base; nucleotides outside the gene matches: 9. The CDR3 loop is CASSSPGQGGGSNQPQHF. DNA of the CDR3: TGTGCCAGCAGTTCCCCGGGACAGGGGGGAGGAAGCAATCAGCCCCAGCATTTT.

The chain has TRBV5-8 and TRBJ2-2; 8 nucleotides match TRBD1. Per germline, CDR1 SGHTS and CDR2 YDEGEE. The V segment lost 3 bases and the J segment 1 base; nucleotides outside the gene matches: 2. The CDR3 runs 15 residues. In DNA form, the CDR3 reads TGTGCCAGCAGCTACAGGGGGAGGAACACCGGGGAGCTGTTTTTT. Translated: CASSYRGRNTGELFF.

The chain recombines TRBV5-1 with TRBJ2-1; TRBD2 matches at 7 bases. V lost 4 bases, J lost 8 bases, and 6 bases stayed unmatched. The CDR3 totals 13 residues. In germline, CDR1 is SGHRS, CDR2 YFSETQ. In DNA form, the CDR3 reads TGCGCCAGCAGCGTCGGACTAGGGTATGAGCAGTTCTTC. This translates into CASSVGLGYEQFF.

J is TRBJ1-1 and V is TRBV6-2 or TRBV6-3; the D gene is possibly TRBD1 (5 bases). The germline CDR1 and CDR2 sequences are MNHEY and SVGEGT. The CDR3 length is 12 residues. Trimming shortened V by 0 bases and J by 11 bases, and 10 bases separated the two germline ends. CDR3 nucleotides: TGTGCCAGCAGTTACTCCAGCAGGGCGGCTTTCTTT. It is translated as CASSYSSRAAFF.

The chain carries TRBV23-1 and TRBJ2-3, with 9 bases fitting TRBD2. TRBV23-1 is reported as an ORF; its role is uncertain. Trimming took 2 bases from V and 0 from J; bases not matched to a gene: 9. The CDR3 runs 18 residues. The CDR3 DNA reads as TGCGCCAGCAGTCAACTGAAGCGGGAGGCCGCTAGCACAGATACGCAGTATTTT. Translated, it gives CASSQLKREAASTDTQYF.

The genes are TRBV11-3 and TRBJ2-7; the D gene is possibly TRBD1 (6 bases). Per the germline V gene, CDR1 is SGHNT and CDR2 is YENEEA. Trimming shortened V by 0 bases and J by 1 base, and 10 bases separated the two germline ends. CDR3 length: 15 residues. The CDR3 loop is CASSLDPTGSYEQYF. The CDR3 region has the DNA TGTGCCAGCAGCTTAGACCCGACAGGTTCCTACGAGCAGTACTTC.

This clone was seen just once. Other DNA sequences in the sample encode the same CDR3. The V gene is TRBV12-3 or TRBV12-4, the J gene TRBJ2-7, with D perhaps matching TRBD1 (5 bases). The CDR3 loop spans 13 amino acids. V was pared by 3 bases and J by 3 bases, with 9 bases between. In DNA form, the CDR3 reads TGTGCCAGCAGTTTTAGGGGATACTACGAGCAGTACTTC. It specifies CASSFRGYYEQYF.

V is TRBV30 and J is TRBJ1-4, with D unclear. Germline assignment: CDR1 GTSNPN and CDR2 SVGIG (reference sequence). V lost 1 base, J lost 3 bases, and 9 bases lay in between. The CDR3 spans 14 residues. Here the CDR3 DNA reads TGTGCCTGGAGTGGTGGAGCTCCTAATGAAAAACTGTTTTTT. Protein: CAWSGGAPNEKLFF.

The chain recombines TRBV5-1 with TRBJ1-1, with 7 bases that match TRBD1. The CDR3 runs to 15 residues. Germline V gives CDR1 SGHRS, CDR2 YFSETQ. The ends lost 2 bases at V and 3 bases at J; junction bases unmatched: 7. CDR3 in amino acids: CASSFGTALDTEAFF. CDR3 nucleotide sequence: TGCGCCAGCAGCTTTGGGACAGCTCTAGACACTGAAGCTTTCTTT. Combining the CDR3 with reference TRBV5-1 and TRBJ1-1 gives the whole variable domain KAGVTQTPRYLIKTRGQQVTLSCSPISGHRSVSWYQQTPGQGLQFLFEYFSETQRNKGNFPGRFSGRQFSNSRSEMNVSTLELGDSALYLCASSFGTALDTEAFFGQGTRLTVV.

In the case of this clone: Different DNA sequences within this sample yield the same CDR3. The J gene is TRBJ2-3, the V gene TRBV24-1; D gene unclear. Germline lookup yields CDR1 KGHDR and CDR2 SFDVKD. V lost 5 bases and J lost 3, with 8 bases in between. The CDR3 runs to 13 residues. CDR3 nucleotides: TGTGCCACCAGTGGAGCAGGTACAGATACGCAGTATTTT. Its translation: CATSGAGTDTQYF.

CDR3 in amino acids: CASSLGSSGANVLTF. The CDR3 nucleotides read TGCGCCAGCAGCTTGGGGAGCTCTGGGGCCAACGTCCTGACTTTC. The genes are TRBV5-1 and TRBJ2-6, with no clear D. V lost 0 bases, J lost 0 bases, and 4 bases lay in between. This CDR3 is built from 15 residues. Germline CDR1 SGHRS, CDR2 YFSETQ.

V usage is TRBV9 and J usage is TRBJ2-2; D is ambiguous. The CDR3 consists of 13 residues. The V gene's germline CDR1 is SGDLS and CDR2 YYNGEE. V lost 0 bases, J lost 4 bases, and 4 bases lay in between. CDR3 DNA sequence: TGTGCCAGCAGCGTAGGGCTCACCGGGGAGCTGTTTTTT. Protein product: CASSVGLTGELFF.